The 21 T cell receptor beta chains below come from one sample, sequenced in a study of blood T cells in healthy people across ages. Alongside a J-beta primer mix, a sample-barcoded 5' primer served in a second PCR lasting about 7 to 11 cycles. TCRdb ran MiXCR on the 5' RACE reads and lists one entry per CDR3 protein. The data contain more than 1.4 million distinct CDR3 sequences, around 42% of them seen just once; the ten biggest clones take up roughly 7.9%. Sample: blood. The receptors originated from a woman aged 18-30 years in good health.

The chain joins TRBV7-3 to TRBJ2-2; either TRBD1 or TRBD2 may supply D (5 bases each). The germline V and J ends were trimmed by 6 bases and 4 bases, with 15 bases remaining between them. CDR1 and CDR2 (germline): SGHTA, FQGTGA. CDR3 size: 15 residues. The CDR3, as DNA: TGTGCCAGCAGTTCCTCTGGGACGAGCACCGGGGAGCTGTTTTTT. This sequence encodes CASSSSGTSTGELFF.

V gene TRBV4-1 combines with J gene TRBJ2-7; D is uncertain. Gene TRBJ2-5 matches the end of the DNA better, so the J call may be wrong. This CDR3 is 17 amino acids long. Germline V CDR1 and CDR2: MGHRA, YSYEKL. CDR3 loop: CASSHPFRRASNETQYF. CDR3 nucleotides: TGCGCCAGCAGCCATCCTTTCCGACGAGCTTCAAACGAGACCCAGTACTTC.

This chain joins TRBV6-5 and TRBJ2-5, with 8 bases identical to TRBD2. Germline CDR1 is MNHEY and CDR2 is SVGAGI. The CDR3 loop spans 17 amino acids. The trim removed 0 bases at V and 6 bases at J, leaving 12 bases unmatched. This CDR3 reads CASSYSPLAGTMQTQYF. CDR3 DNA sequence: TGTGCCAGCAGTTACTCCCCTTTAGCGGGGACGATGCAGACCCAGTACTTC.

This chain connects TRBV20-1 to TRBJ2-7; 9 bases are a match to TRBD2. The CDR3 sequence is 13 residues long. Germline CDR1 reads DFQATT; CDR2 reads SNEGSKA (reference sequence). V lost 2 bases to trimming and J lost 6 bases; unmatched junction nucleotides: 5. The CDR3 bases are TGCAGTGCTAGACGACTAGCGGAAGTCGAGCAGTACTTC. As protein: CSARRLAEVEQYF.

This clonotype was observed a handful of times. The CDR3 reads CASSWTKPHEQFF. CDR3 bases: TGTGCCAGCAGTTGGACTAAGCCCCATGAGCAGTTCTTC. V and J are TRBV27 and TRBJ2-1; D perhaps matches TRBD2 (6 bases). This CDR3 has 13 amino acids. Per germline, CDR1 MNHEY and CDR2 SMNVEV (reference sequence). The ends were cut back, 4 bases at V and 8 bases at J, with 12 bases in the middle.

Here the CDR3 DNA reads TGTGCCAGCAGCTTGGACACAGGGAGAGCTAACTATGGCTACACCTTC. This sequence encodes CASSLDTGRANYGYTF. The chain joins TRBV7-2 to TRBJ1-2, with a weak D call TRBD1 (6 bases). Trimming cost V 3 bases and J 0 bases, with 14 bases left between them. The CDR3 length is 16 residues. Germline V gives CDR1 SGHTA, CDR2 FQGNSA.

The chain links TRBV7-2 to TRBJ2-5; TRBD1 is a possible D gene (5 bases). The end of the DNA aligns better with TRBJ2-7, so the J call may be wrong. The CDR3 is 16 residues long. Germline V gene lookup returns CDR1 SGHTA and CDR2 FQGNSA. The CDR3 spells CASSLSYGGAIHEQYF. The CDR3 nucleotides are TGTGCCAGCAGCTTATCTTACGGTGGGGCAATCCACGAGCAGTACTTC.

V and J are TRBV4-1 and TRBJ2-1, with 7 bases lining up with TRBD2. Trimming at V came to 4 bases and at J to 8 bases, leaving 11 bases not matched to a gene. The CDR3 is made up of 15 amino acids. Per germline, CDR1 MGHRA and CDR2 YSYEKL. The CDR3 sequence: CASSPRFPSGDEQFF. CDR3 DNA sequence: TGCGCCAGCAGCCCCAGATTCCCTAGCGGCGATGAGCAGTTCTTC.

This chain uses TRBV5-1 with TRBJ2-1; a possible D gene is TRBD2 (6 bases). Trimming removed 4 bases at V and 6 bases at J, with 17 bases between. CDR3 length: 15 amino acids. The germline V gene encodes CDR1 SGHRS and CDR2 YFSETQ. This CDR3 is CASSIAVAVGNEQFF. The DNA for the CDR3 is TGCGCCAGCAGCATCGCAGTAGCGGTAGGCAATGAGCAGTTCTTC.

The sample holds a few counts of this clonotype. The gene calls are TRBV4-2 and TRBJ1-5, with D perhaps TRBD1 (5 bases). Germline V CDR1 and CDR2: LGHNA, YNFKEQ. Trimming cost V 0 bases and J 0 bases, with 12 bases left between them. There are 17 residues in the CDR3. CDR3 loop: CASSQELQGYSNQPQHF. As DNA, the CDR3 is TGTGCCAGCAGCCAAGAGCTGCAGGGCTATAGCAATCAGCCCCAGCATTTT.

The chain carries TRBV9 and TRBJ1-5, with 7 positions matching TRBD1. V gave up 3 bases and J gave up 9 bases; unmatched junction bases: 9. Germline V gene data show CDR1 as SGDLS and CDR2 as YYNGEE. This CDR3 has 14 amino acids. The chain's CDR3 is CASSEDGTEWPQHF. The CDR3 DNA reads TGTGCCAGCAGCGAGGACGGGACAGAATGGCCCCAGCATTTT.

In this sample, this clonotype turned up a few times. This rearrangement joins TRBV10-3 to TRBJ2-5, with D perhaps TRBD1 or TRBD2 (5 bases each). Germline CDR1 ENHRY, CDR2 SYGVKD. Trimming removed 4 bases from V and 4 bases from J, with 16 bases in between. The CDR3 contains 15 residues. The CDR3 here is CAISGSLEGRETQYF. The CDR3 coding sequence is TGTGCCATCAGTGGTAGCCTAGAGGGACGAGAGACCCAGTACTTC.

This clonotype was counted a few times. The chain's CDR3 is CASSPHGSDLSNEQFF. The CDR3 coding sequence is TGTGCCAGCAGCCCCCACGGGTCCGATCTTTCCAATGAGCAGTTCTTC. The V call is TRBV7-2, the J call TRBJ2-1; D is ambiguous. V lost 5 bases and J lost 6, with 20 bases in between. Germline assignment: CDR1 SGHTA and CDR2 FQGNSA. There are 16 residues in the CDR3. Full variable domain (outside the CDR3, taken from reference TRBV7-2 and TRBJ2-1): GAGVSQSPSNKVTEKGKDVELRCDPISGHTALYWYRQSLGQGLEFLIYFQGNSAPDKSGLPSDRFSAERTGGSVSTLTIQRTQQEDSAVYLCASSPHGSDLSNEQFFGPGTRLTVL.

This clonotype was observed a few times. CDR3 sequence: CASSQGGGWQFF. The CDR3 DNA reads as TGTGCCAGCAGCCAAGGCGGAGGGTGGCAGTTCTTC. J is TRBJ2-1 and V is TRBV14; possible D gene TRBD2, 6 bases. The V end lost 1 base, the J end lost 12 bases, and 10 bases lay between the germline ends. CDR3 length equals 12 residues. Germline assignment: CDR1 SGHDN and CDR2 FVKESK.

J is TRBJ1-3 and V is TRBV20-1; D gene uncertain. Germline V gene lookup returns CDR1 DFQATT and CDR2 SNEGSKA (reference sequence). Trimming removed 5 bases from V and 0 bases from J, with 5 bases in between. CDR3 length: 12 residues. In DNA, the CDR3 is TGCAGTGCTGCCCACTCTGGAAACACCATATATTTT. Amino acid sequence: CSAAHSGNTIYF.

This chain's CDR3 is CASSTSGGGETQYF. The CDR3 DNA reads TGCGCCAGCAGTACCAGCGGGGGGGGAGAGACCCAGTACTTC. The V call is TRBV5-1, the J call TRBJ2-5; TRBD2 agrees at 10 bases. The CDR3 has 14 amino acids. The ends lost 5 bases at V and 4 bases at J; junction bases unmatched: 5. The germline V gene has CDR1 SGHRS and CDR2 YFSETQ. The whole variable domain, remainder taken from reference TRBV5-1 and TRBJ2-5, is KAGVTQTPRYLIKTRGQQVTLSCSPISGHRSVSWYQQTPGQGLQFLFEYFSETQRNKGNFPGRFSGRQFSNSRSEMNVSTLELGDSALYLCASSTSGGGETQYFGPGTRLLVL.

CDR3 residues: CSASPQGALRSNNYGYTF. For the CDR3, the DNA is TGCAGTGCTAGTCCCCAGGGGGCGCTTAGGTCGAATAACTATGGCTACACCTTC. The genes are TRBV20-1 and TRBJ1-2, with 8 bases that match TRBD1. This CDR3 is 18 amino acids long. The germline V gene has CDR1 DFQATT and CDR2 SNEGSKA (reference sequence). Trimming took 3 bases from V and 1 from J; bases not matched to a gene: 16.

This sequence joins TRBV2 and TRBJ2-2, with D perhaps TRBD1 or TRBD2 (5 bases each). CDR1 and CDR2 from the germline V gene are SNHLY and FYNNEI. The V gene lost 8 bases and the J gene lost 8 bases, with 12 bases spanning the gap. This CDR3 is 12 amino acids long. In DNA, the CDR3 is TGTGCCAGCCAACTAGGGGCTGGGGAGCTGTTTTTT. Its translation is CASQLGAGELFF.

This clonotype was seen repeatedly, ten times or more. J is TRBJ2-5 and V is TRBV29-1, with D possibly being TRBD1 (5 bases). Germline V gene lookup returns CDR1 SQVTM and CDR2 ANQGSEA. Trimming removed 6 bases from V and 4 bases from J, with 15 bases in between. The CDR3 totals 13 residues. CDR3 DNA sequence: TGCAGCGTGTCTTCGGGTCAGGGAGAGACCCAGTACTTC. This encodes CSVSSGQGETQYF.

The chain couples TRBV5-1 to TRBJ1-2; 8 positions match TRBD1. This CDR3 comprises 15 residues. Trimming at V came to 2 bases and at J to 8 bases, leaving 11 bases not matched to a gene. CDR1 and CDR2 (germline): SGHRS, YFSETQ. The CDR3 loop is CASSFGTGALGGYTF. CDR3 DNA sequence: TGCGCCAGCAGCTTTGGGACAGGCGCCTTGGGCGGCTACACCTTC.

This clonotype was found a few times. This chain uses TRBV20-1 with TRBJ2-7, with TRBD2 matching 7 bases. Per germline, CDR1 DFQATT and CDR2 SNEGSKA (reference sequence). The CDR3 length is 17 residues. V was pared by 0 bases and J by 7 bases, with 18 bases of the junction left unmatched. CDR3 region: CSARDVPGRERYNEQYF. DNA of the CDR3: TGCAGTGCTAGAGATGTCCCAGGGCGGGAGCGATACAATGAGCAGTACTTC.